The 9 T cell receptor beta chains presented below share a single source sample, sequenced in a study of identical twins. TCRdb ran MiXCR on the 5' RACE reads and lists one entry per CDR3 protein. In the table there are approximately 94,000 distinct CDR3 sequences, less than 6.5% of which are singletons. Material for sequencing was memory T cells sorted from blood. The source of these receptors is a woman between 50 and 59 years old in good health.

There are a few counts of this clonotype. This chain joins TRBV6-1 and TRBJ2-7; D possibly corresponds to TRBD2 (5 bases). The germline gives CDR1 MNHNS, CDR2 SASEGT. The CDR3 spans 12 residues. With 2 bases removed from V and 4 bases from J, the gap between germline ends came to 6 bases. Here the CDR3 DNA reads TGTGCCAGCAGTGAACAGCGGTACGAGCAGTACGTC. This codes for CASSEQRYEQYV.

The genes are TRBV19 and TRBJ2-3; a weak D match, TRBD1 (5 bases). The CDR3 runs to 15 residues. Germline V gives CDR1 LNHDA, CDR2 SQIVND (reference sequence). The V gene lost 3 bases and the J gene lost 0 bases, with 10 bases spanning the gap. The CDR3 reads CASSIRQFSTDTQYF. For the CDR3, the DNA is TGTGCCAGTAGTATTCGACAGTTTAGCACAGATACGCAGTATTTT.

This clonotype appeared many times. The gene calls are TRBV11-3 and TRBJ2-4; the match to TRBD1 covers 7 bases. CDR1 is SGHNT and CDR2 is YENEEA in the germline V gene. Trimming took 5 bases from V and 0 from J; bases not matched to a gene: 7. The CDR3 has 16 residues. The CDR3, as DNA: TGTGCCAGCAGCCCCGACAGGGCTCTAGCCAAAAACATTCAGTACTTC. It specifies CASSPDRALAKNIQYF.

This clonotype has a count of ten or more. V and J are TRBV28 and TRBJ1-1, with 12 bases aligning to TRBD1. Trimming at V came to 8 bases and at J to 6 bases, leaving 10 bases not matched to a gene. This CDR3 has 15 amino acids. The germline CDR1 and CDR2 sequences are MDHEN and SYDVKM. CDR3 loop: CASGGTGGGGAEAFF. The CDR3 bases are TGTGCCAGCGGTGGGACAGGGGGCGGGGGGGCTGAAGCTTTCTTT.

The J gene is TRBJ2-5, the V gene TRBV7-8; 7 positions match TRBD2. Germline V gene data show CDR1 as SGHVS and CDR2 as FQNEAQ. CDR3 length equals 16 residues. Trimming at V came to 4 bases and at J to 2 bases, leaving 10 bases not matched to a gene. The CDR3 sequence is CASSSVWTRRQETQYF. The CDR3 DNA sequence: TGTGCCAGCAGCTCCGTCTGGACTAGACGACAAGAGACCCAGTACTTC.

This clonotype showed up many times. V usage is TRBV5-1 and J usage is TRBJ2-5; TRBD2 might be the D (6 bases). This CDR3 is 13 amino acids long. CDR1 SGHRS and CDR2 YFSETQ come from the germline V gene. Deletions cut 2 bases from V and 10 bases from J, with 15 bases between. The CDR3 reads CASSFAPGGDQYF. CDR3 DNA sequence: TGCGCCAGCAGCTTCGCACCCGGAGGGGACCAGTACTTC.

This sequence joins TRBV20-1 and TRBJ2-3; D possibly corresponds to TRBD1 (5 bases). V lost 3 bases and J 6 bases, leaving 13 bases between the germline ends. Germline V lookup: CDR1 DFQATT, CDR2 SNEGSKA (reference sequence). This CDR3 has 13 residues. CDR3 amino acids: CSARFGARDTQYF. The CDR3 region has the DNA TGCAGTGCTAGGTTTGGGGCTAGGGATACGCAGTATTTT.

This clonotype has at least ten counts. This sequence joins TRBV19 and TRBJ1-4, with unresolved D. This CDR3 spans 13 amino acids. Looked up from germline, CDR1 is LNHDA and CDR2 is SQIVND (reference sequence). V was pared by 1 base and J by 6 bases, with 6 bases between. The CDR3, as DNA: TGTGCCAGTAGTATAGCCATTGATGAAAAACTGTTTTTT. It is translated as CASSIAIDEKLFF.

This clonotype was observed at least ten times. This sequence joins TRBV12-3 or TRBV12-4 and TRBJ2-2; no firm D call. V lost 5 bases and J 6 bases, leaving 7 bases between the germline ends. The CDR3 is 12 residues long. The CDR3 loop reads CASSKEPGELFF. The CDR3 nucleotides read TGTGCCAGCAGTAAAGAACCCGGGGAGCTGTTTTTT.